The next 17 T cell receptor beta chains were all read from a single sample in a study of identical twins. MiXCR, run by TCRdb on the 5' RACE reads, gives a single entry per CDR3 protein. The sample consists of 210,000 or so distinct CDR3 sequences, around a sixth of them appearing once. A further study also used this sample, focusing on T cells expressing NK-cell markers.

The sequencing input was CD8+ T cells sorted from blood. These receptors were collected from a young woman in good health.

This clonotype occurred a few times. Here the CDR3 reads CASSERSNYNSPLHF. The CDR3, as DNA: TGTGCCAGCAGTGAAAGGAGTAACTATAATTCACCCCTCCACTTT. The rearrangement uses TRBV6-1 and TRBJ1-6; no clear D. V lost 2 bases and J 3 bases, leaving 8 bases between the germline ends. Germline V gene data show CDR1 as MNHNS and CDR2 as SASEGT. CDR3 length: 15 amino acids.

This clonotype occurred a few times. The CDR3 reads CASGPRGSNQPQHF. The CDR3 DNA is TGCGCCAGCGGCCCTAGGGGAAGCAATCAGCCCCAGCATTTT. This chain uses TRBV10-2 with TRBJ1-5; D is perhaps TRBD1 (5 bases). This CDR3 comprises 14 residues. Trimming removed 8 bases from V and 1 base from J, with 12 bases in between. The germline V gene has CDR1 WSHSY and CDR2 SAAADI.

This clonotype was picked up a small number of times. The chain has TRBV19 and TRBJ2-7, with 8 bases aligning to TRBD1. Trimming cost V 3 bases and J 1 base; bases outside gene matches: 8. CDR1 and CDR2 (germline): LNHDA, SQIVND (reference sequence). The CDR3 totals 16 residues. CDR3 in DNA: TGTGCCAGTAGTATGGGGACAGGATCGCGGTCCTACGAGCAGTACTTC. Its protein is CASSMGTGSRSYEQYF. Variable domain in full (rest from reference TRBV19 and TRBJ2-7): DGGITQSPKYLFRKEGQNVTLSCEQNLNHDAMYWYRQDPGQGLRLIYYSQIVNDFQKGDIAEGYSVSREKKESFPLTVTSAQKNPTAFYLCASSMGTGSRSYEQYFGPGTRLTVT.

The CDR3 coding sequence is TGTGCCACCAGGGACAGGGCGCGCACAGATACGCAGTATTTT. Translated: CATRDRARTDTQYF. The chain is built from TRBV15 and TRBJ2-3; 8 bases are a match to TRBD1. V shed 6 bases, J shed 1 base, and the junction held 3 bases outside the gene matches. This CDR3 is 14 amino acids long. CDR1 LNHNV and CDR2 YYDKDF come from the germline V gene (reference sequence).

This clonotype was picked up a small number of times. The rearrangement joins TRBV15 to TRBJ2-1; the match to TRBD1 covers 9 bases. The V segment lost 3 bases and the J segment 5 bases; nucleotides outside the gene matches: 11. The CDR3 is made up of 17 amino acids. Per the germline V gene, CDR1 is LNHNV and CDR2 is YYDKDF (reference sequence). The CDR3 DNA reads as TGTGCCACCAGCAGGTCGGGACGGGACAGGGTGGACAATGAGCAGTTCTTC. Amino acid sequence: CATSRSGRDRVDNEQFF.

This chain links TRBV29-1 with TRBJ1-1, with D tentatively TRBD1 (5 bases). CDR1 is SQVTM, CDR2 ANQGSEA, per germline. The CDR3 spans 13 residues. V lost 7 bases, J lost 4 bases, and 16 bases lay in between. CDR3 bases: TGCAGCGCCAGAGGGTGGAGGGGCACTGAAGCTTTCTTT. Its translation: CSARGWRGTEAFF.

This clonotype has only a few counts. The chain joins TRBV9 to TRBJ2-1, with 9 bases identical to TRBD2. CDR1 SGDLS and CDR2 YYNGEE come from the germline V gene. The CDR3 length is 14 residues. The junction had 10 bases not matched to a gene; V was cut back by 3 bases and J by 12 bases. The CDR3 DNA sequence: TGTGCCAGCAGCGACACCGGGACTAGCTTTTTGCAGTTCTTC. Translated: CASSDTGTSFLQFF. Filled out from reference TRBV9 and TRBJ2-1, the complete variable domain reads DSGVTQTPKHLITATGQRVTLRCSPRSGDLSVYWYQQSLDQGLQFLIQYYNGEERAKGNILERFSAQQFPDLHSELNLSSLELGDSALYFCASSDTGTSFLQFFGPGTRLTVL.

This clonotype has only a few counts. CDR3 sequence (DNA): TGTGCCAGCAGCTTAGATATGAGATTCCAAGAGACCCAGTACTTC. Its translation is CASSLDMRFQETQYF. V and J are TRBV11-2 and TRBJ2-5; D gene unclear. The V end was cut by 0 bases, the J end by 1 base, with 9 bases between. Germline-derived CDR1 and CDR2 are SGHAT and FQNNGV. There are 15 residues in the CDR3.

The chain recombines TRBV29-1 with TRBJ2-3, with 7 bases fitting TRBD2. Germline lookup yields CDR1 SQVTM and CDR2 ANQGSEA. The CDR3 is 15 amino acids. V lost 7 bases and J lost 2; bases outside the gene matches: 12. CDR3 DNA: TGCAGCGGGGGGGGTGGGGAAATTCCCACAGATACGCAGTATTTT. It is translated as CSGGGGEIPTDTQYF.

J is TRBJ1-5 and V is TRBV6-1; D is uncertain. The CDR3 runs 15 residues. Germline CDR1 reads MNHNS; CDR2 reads SASEGT. With 5 bases removed from V and 2 bases from J, the gap between germline ends came to 13 bases. CDR3 nucleotides: TGTGCCAGCAGTCCTAACCCTTGGGGCAATCAGCCCCAGCATTTT. This translates into CASSPNPWGNQPQHF.

The rearrangement uses TRBV3-1 and TRBJ1-2, with D hard to call. Per germline, CDR1 LGHDT and CDR2 YNNKEL (reference sequence). The length of the CDR3 is 17 residues. V shed 0 bases and J shed 3 bases, with 17 bases lying between them. In DNA, the CDR3 is TGTGCCAGCAGCCAAGATACAATGGGAAGGGTGGACTATGGCTACACCTTC. This encodes CASSQDTMGRVDYGYTF.

This clonotype was observed a handful of times. The chain recombines TRBV7-3 with TRBJ2-3, with 7 positions matching TRBD2. The CDR3 has 15 residues. Unmatched junction bases numbered 6, after V lost 3 bases and J lost 3 bases. Germline values: CDR1 SGHTA, CDR2 FQGTGA. The CDR3 bases are TGTGCCAGCAGCTTCGGCGGGGGAGGTACAGATACGCAGTATTTT. Encoded protein: CASSFGGGGTDTQYF.

This clonotype has just a few counts. This chain uses TRBV4-1 with TRBJ2-7; the D gene is possibly TRBD2 (6 bases). V lost 4 bases and J 2 bases, leaving 18 bases between the germline ends. CDR1 and CDR2 (germline): MGHRA, YSYEKL. The CDR3 is 16 residues long. CDR3: CASSRGETEFTYEQYF. CDR3 coding DNA: TGCGCCAGCAGCCGGGGGGAGACAGAGTTCACCTACGAGCAGTACTTC.

A few counts support this clonotype. The V gene is TRBV12-5, the J gene TRBJ2-1; D unresolved. Germline values: CDR1 LGHNT, CDR2 FRNRAP. The CDR3 totals 13 residues. V gave up 0 bases and J gave up 10 bases, with 10 bases separating them. The DNA of the CDR3 is TGTGCTAGTGGTTTGGTATTGGGGAAAGAGCAGTTCTTC. Translating gives CASGLVLGKEQFF.

This clonotype appeared many times. This chain links TRBV9 with TRBJ1-5; D might be TRBD1 (5 bases). V lost 3 bases, J lost 4 bases, and 11 bases lay in between. The CDR3 extends over 14 amino acids. Germline loops: CDR1 SGDLS, CDR2 YYNGEE. CDR3 residues: CASSEGFMNQPQHF. CDR3 DNA sequence: TGTGCCAGCAGCGAGGGGTTCATGAATCAGCCCCAGCATTTT.

The rearrangement uses TRBV27 and TRBJ2-2; D is unclear. Trimming took 4 bases from V and 3 from J, leaving 6 bases between them. This CDR3 has 13 residues. The germline V gene encodes CDR1 MNHEY and CDR2 SMNVEV (reference sequence). In DNA form, the CDR3 reads TGTGCCAGCAGTTCTGTGGACACCGGGGAGCTGTTTTTT. The encoded protein is CASSSVDTGELFF.

The J gene is TRBJ2-7, the V gene TRBV5-6; 11 nucleotides match TRBD2. The CDR3 has 14 residues. V dropped 7 bases and J dropped 2; count of bases not matched to a gene: 5. CDR1 and CDR2 from the germline V gene are SGHDT and YYEEEE. For the CDR3, the DNA is TGTGCCAGCTTGGGGACTAGCGGAACCTACGAGCAGTACTTC. As protein: CASLGTSGTYEQYF.